This entry lists 8 T cell receptor beta chains sequenced from one sample in a study of blood T cell repertoires in COVID-19. The table came from immunoSEQ multiplex PCR; TCRdb's copy has only in-frame clones and leaves some out. Of 230,000 or so clones in the sample, 89% were seen once. What was sequenced was peripheral blood. The source of these receptors is a middle-aged woman who had recovered from COVID-19.

The rearrangement uses TRBV10-3 and TRBJ1-1; D ambiguous. Germline values: CDR1 ENHRY, CDR2 SYGVKD. Trimming removed 6 bases from V and 2 bases from J, with 10 bases in between. This CDR3 region has 13 residues. The chain's CDR3 is CAISGFGNTEAFF. CDR3 bases: TGTGCCATCAGCGGGTTTGGAAACACTGAAGCTTTCTTT.

J is TRBJ2-1 and V is TRBV19; maybe TRBD1 (5 bases). Deletions cut 10 bases from V and 2 bases from J, with 12 bases between. Looked up from germline, CDR1 is LNHDA and CDR2 is SQIVND (reference sequence). The CDR3 runs 13 residues. The chain's CDR3 is CATRDRAYNEQFF. The CDR3 bases are TGTGCCACACGAGACAGAGCCTACAATGAGCAGTTCTTC.

This chain connects TRBV5-6 to TRBJ1-2, with 10 bases that match TRBD1. J was trimmed by 7 bases and V by 2 bases; bases with no gene match: 11. Germline CDR1 reads SGHDT; CDR2 reads YYEEEE. The CDR3 consists of 16 residues. CDR3 sequence: CASSFPETGGAAGYTF. In nucleotides, the CDR3 is TGTGCCAGCAGCTTCCCAGAGACAGGGGGCGCGGCTGGCTACACCTTC.

The gene calls are TRBV12-2 and TRBJ2-1; the DNA was not compared with TRBD2, the D call given in the table. TRBV12-2 has pseudogene status. The CDR3 loop spans 17 amino acids. The DNA of the CDR3 is TGTGCAAGTCGCTTAGCGAGGACTAGCGGGACGTACAATGAGCAGTTCTTC. This translates into CASRLARTSGTYNEQFF.

The V call is TRBV29-1, the J call TRBJ2-1; the match to TRBD2 covers 10 bases. Germline values: CDR1 SQVTM, CDR2 ANQGSEA. The CDR3 totals 14 residues. V dropped 6 bases and J dropped 7; count of bases not matched to a gene: 9. CDR3 sequence: CSVSSGGANNEQFF. In DNA form, the CDR3 reads TGCAGCGTCAGCAGCGGGGGGGCCAATAATGAGCAGTTCTTC.

The J gene is TRBJ1-6, the V gene TRBV19; 9 bases align to TRBD1. Trimming removed 6 bases from V and 8 bases from J; junction bases left unmatched: 5. The CDR3 contains 14 residues. Germline CDR1 and CDR2: LNHDA and SQIVND (reference sequence). In DNA form, the CDR3 reads TGTGCCAGTAGCAAGGACAGGGGTCATTCACCCCTCCACTTT. This codes for CASSKDRGHSPLHF.

This rearrangement joins TRBV4-1 to TRBJ2-6, with D possibly TRBD1 on 6 matching bases. V was shortened by 4 bases and J by 0 bases, with 16 bases between the two germline ends. Per the germline V gene, CDR1 is MGHRA and CDR2 is YSYEKL. The CDR3 consists of 18 residues. Written as DNA, the CDR3 is TGCGCCAGCAGCCGTACCGGGACACAACCCTCTGGGGCCAACGTCCTGACTTTC. Its translation is CASSRTGTQPSGANVLTF.

This chain links TRBV13 with TRBJ2-2, with 13 positions matching TRBD2. Germline CDR1 and CDR2: PRHDT and FYEKMQ (reference sequence). The CDR3 is 15 residues long. J gave up 5 bases and V 6 bases, and 3 bases lay outside the gene matches. The CDR3 nucleotides read TGTGCCAGCAGACGGACTAGCGGGAGAACCGGGGAGCTGTTTTTT. Protein product: CASRRTSGRTGELFF.